The 9 T cell receptor beta chains below come from one sample, sequenced in a study of cytomegalovirus exposure and HLA in healthy donors. PCR was performed using 60 Vbeta and 13 Jbeta primers. Sequenced by immunoSEQ multiplex PCR; TCRdb stores in-frame clones only, minus some. The table lists some 120,000 clones, approximately 79% of them singletons. The specimen sequenced was PBMCs. Receptor source: a man aged 25-45 years in good health and CMV-seronegative.

The chain combines TRBV10-3 with TRBJ1-6; D remains ambiguous. V dropped 0 bases and J dropped 9 bases, with 15 bases sitting between them. This CDR3 is 16 amino acids long. Germline V gene lookup returns CDR1 ENHRY and CDR2 SYGVKD. CDR3 amino acids: CAISESKSGGGSPLHF. The CDR3 DNA reads TGTGCCATCAGTGAGTCGAAATCGGGAGGAGGTTCACCCCTCCACTTT.

This clone was counted between two and nine times. The chain employs TRBV19 and TRBJ2-7, with D perhaps TRBD1 (7 bases). With 6 bases removed from V and 3 bases from J, the gap between germline ends came to 12 bases. The CDR3 consists of 13 residues. Germline loops: CDR1 LNHDA, CDR2 SQIVND (reference sequence). CDR3 sequence (DNA): TGTGCCAGTAGCCAGGGGGGAGTCTACGAGCAGTACTTC. It is translated as CASSQGGVYEQYF.

This clone appeared a few times. This rearrangement joins TRBV5-1 to TRBJ2-2, with D possibly TRBD1 on 6 matching bases. Germline V gives CDR1 SGHRS, CDR2 YFSETQ. CDR3 length equals 15 residues. Trimming shortened V by 0 bases and J by 4 bases, and 10 bases separated the two germline ends. The CDR3: CASSLAGVGTGELFF. CDR3 sequence (DNA): TGCGCCAGCAGCTTGGCAGGGGTCGGCACCGGGGAGCTGTTTTTT.

This sequence joins TRBV18 and TRBJ1-1; perhaps TRBD1 as D (6 bases). The CDR3 loop spans 17 amino acids. The germline CDR1 and CDR2 sequences are KGHSH and LQKENI. V dropped 4 bases and J dropped 1 base, with 19 bases sitting between them. The CDR3 DNA reads TGTGCCAGCTCACAAAGCACAGGGCGACCGTCGAACACTGAAGCTTTCTTT. It translates to CASSQSTGRPSNTEAFF. Combining the CDR3 with reference TRBV18 and TRBJ1-1 gives the whole variable domain NAGVMQNPRHLVRRRGQEARLRCSPMKGHSHVYWYRQLPEEGLKFMVYLQKENIIDESGMPKERFSAEFPKEGPSILRIQQVVRGDSAAYFCASSQSTGRPSNTEAFFGQGTRLTVV.

V gene TRBV7-3 combines with J gene TRBJ1-5, with TRBD1 matching 7 bases. The CDR3 runs 15 residues. Germline CDR1 SGHTA, CDR2 FQGTGA. J gave up 0 bases and V 5 bases, and 4 bases lay outside the gene matches. The CDR3 spells CASSLRQGSNQPQHF. CDR3 DNA sequence: TGTGCCAGCAGCCTAAGACAGGGTAGCAATCAGCCCCAGCATTTT.

The V and J genes are TRBV4-2 and TRBJ1-2; D gene ambiguous. The V end was cut by 0 bases, the J end by 6 bases, with 8 bases between. The CDR3 is made up of 13 amino acids. Germline assignment: CDR1 LGHNA and CDR2 YNFKEQ. For the CDR3, the DNA is TGTGCCAGCAGCCAAGAAATACTAGATGGCTACACCTTC. Protein product: CASSQEILDGYTF.

The CDR3, as DNA: TGTGCCAGCAGCTTAGATCAGGAATCCTGGGAGACCCAGTACTTC. This translates into CASSLDQESWETQYF. This chain uses TRBV11-2 with TRBJ2-5; D is undetermined. CDR1 and CDR2 from the germline V gene are SGHAT and FQNNGV. The CDR3 loop spans 15 amino acids. The V end lost 0 bases, the J end lost 5 bases, and 13 bases lay between the germline ends.

V usage is TRBV7-9 and J usage is TRBJ2-1, with TRBD1 as a possible D gene (6 bases). The V gene's germline CDR1 is SEHNR and CDR2 FQNEAQ (reference sequence). The CDR3 is 16 amino acids. The V and J ends lost 6 bases and 4 bases respectively, with 19 bases between them. CDR3 coding DNA: TGTGCCAGCAGGGGGACACTCTACGAGGGATACAATGAGCAGTTCTTC. This sequence encodes CASRGTLYEGYNEQFF.

The V gene is TRBV10-1, the J gene TRBJ2-1, with 8 bases matching TRBD1. Per germline, CDR1 WNHNN and CDR2 SYGVQD (reference sequence). Trimming removed 3 bases from V and 8 bases from J; junction bases left unmatched: 6. The CDR3 is 14 residues long. DNA for the CDR3: TGCGCCAGCAGTGACGCAGGGGGCCTCGATGAGCAGTTCTTC. It is translated as CASSDAGGLDEQFF.